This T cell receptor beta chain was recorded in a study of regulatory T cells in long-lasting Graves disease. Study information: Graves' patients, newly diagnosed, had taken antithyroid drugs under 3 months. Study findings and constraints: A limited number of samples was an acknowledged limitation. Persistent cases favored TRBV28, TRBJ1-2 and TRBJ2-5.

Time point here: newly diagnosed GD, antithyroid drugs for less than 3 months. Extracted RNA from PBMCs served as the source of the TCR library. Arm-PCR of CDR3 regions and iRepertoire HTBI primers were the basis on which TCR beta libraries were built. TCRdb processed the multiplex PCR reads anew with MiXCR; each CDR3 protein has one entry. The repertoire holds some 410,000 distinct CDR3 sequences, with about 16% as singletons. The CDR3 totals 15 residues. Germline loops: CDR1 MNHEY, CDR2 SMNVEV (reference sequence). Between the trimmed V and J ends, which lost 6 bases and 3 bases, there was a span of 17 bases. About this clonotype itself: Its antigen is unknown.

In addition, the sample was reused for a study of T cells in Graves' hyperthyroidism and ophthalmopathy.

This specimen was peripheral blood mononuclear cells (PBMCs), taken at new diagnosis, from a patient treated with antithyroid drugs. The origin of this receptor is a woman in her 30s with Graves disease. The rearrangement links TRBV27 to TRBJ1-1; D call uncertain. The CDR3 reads CASRNTGGRDTEAFF. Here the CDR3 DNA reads TGTGCCAGCAGAAATACCGGAGGGAGAGACACTGAAGCTTTCTTT.